Listed below are T cell receptor beta chains from one sample, sequenced in a study of blood T cell repertoires in COVID-19. Assay: immunoSEQ multiplex PCR; the TCRdb copy retains only in-frame clones and omits some. The sample contains about 94,000 clones, approximately 79% of which appear only once. The specimen was peripheral blood. All receptors derive from a man aged 70 or older with COVID-19, enrolled during active disease. Each CDR3 is given with its conserved first and last residue. Each record gives: clone size, J gene, V gene, D gene, CDR3 protein, CDR3 DNA. D genes are given only for firm matches. Rows give clone size only sometimes, using once, few, many, or a class for an expanded clone.

>many|TRBJ2-1|TRBV4-1|TRBD2
CASSQGTSGNTYNEQFF
TGCGCCAGCAGCCAAGGGACTAGCGGGAATACCTACAATGAGCAGTTCTTC
>once|TRBJ2-5|TRBV5-4|TRBD2
CASSKFLLAGAQGAQYF
TGTGCCAGCAGCAAATTCCTACTAGCGGGGGCCCAGGGGGCCCAGTACTTC
>few|TRBJ1-1|TRBV29-1|-
CSVPPIRGPTEAFF
TGCAGCGTTCCCCCCATCAGGGGTCCCACTGAAGCTTTCTTT
>-|TRBJ2-5|TRBV21-1|-
CASSNHHRPKQETQYF
TGTGCCAGCAGTAACCATCACAGGCCGAAACAAGAGACCCAGTACTTC
>-|TRBJ2-7|TRBV28|-
CASSPPGRRDEQYF
TGTGCCAGCAGCCCTCCAGGGAGGCGAGACGAGCAGTACTTC
>-|TRBJ2-1|TRBV27|TRBD2
CASTFGTSGRDEQFF
TGTGCCAGTACCTTCGGGACTAGCGGGAGGGATGAGCAGTTCTTC
>-|TRBJ2-7|TRBV7-3|TRBD2
CASSPRASGVYEQYF
TGTGCCAGCAGCCCTCGGGCTAGCGGGGTATACGAGCAGTACTTC
>-|TRBJ2-1|TRBV19|-
CASSILLIATTGEQFF
TGTGCCAGTAGTATTCTACTTATTGCCACTACGGGTGAGCAGTTCTTC
>once|TRBJ2-3|TRBV18|TRBD2
CASSPRLAGAAGTDTQYF
TGTGCCAGCTCACCACGACTAGCGGGAGCGGCCGGCACAGATACGCAGTATTTT
>-|TRBJ1-5|TRBV28|-
CASSLYRDGNQPQHF
TGTGCCAGCAGTTTATACAGGGACGGCAATCAGCCCCAGCATTTT
>-|TRBJ1-5|TRBV10-3|TRBD1
CAISYQGDQPQHF
TGTGCCATCAGTTACCAGGGGGACCAGCCCCAGCATTTT
>-|TRBJ2-7|TRBV29-1|TRBD2
CSVEGGAGGSAYEQYF
TGCAGCGTTGAAGGAGGGGCTGGCGGGAGCGCCTACGAGCAGTACTTC
>-|TRBJ2-1|TRBV7-8|TRBD1
CASSGGTGIGNEQFF
TGTGCCAGCAGCGGGGGGACAGGCATTGGCAATGAGCAGTTCTTC
>once|TRBJ2-5|TRBV4-1|-
CASSRGVVFRQETQYF
TGCGCCAGCAGCCGGGGGGTAGTTTTCAGACAAGAGACCCAGTACTTC
>-|TRBJ2-3|TRBV11-2|TRBD2
CASSLPGTSSAGTDTQYF
TGTGCCAGCAGCTTACCCGGGACTAGTTCCGCTGGCACAGATACGCAGTATTTT
>-|TRBJ1-2|TRBV11-1|-
CASSPGGGSYGYTF
TGTGCCAGCAGCCCCGGGGGCGGGAGCTATGGCTACACCTTC
>-|TRBJ2-7|TRBV27|TRBD2
CASRKRTSVSYEQYF
TGTGCCAGCAGAAAAAGGACTAGCGTCTCCTACGAGCAGTACTTC
>once|TRBJ2-7|TRBV10-3|TRBD1
CAISEPGQGPYKQYF
TGTGCCATCAGTGAGCCAGGACAGGGGCCCTACAAGCAGTACTTC
>-|TRBJ2-2|TRBV5-5|-
CASSLVVTGELFF
TGTGCCAGCAGCTTGGTAGTCACCGGGGAGCTGTTTTTT
>-|TRBJ2-7|TRBV18|TRBD1
CASSPLPTGNYEQYF
TGTGCCAGCTCACCCCTTCCGACAGGGAACTACGAGCAGTACTTC
>-|TRBJ2-7|TRBV18|TRBD1
CASSPAGGNEQYF
TGTGCCAGCTCACCCGCAGGGGGAAACGAGCAGTACTTC
>-|TRBJ2-5|TRBV7-7|-
CASSLEGRQGRFQETQYF
TGTGCTAGCAGCTTAGAGGGTCGCCAGGGGCGCTTCCAAGAGACCCAGTACTTC
>-|TRBJ2-5|TRBV29-1|TRBD2
CSVEGSGAGGPGETQYF
TGCAGCGTTGAAGGTTCGGGAGCGGGAGGGCCTGGGGAGACCCAGTACTTC
>-|TRBJ1-3|TRBV18|-
CASSEQVPFSGNTIYF
TGTGCCAGCTCTGAACAGGTTCCCTTCTCTGGAAACACCATATATTTT
>-|TRBJ2-3|TRBV18|TRBD2
CASSQGLAGGKTDTQYF
TGTGCCAGCTCACAGGGACTAGCGGGAGGGAAGACAGATACGCAGTATTTT
>-|TRBJ2-3|TRBV5-1|TRBD1
CASSLGQGDDTQYF
TGCGCCAGCAGCTTGGGACAGGGGGACGATACGCAGTATTTT
>-|TRBJ2-7|TRBV27|-
CASSMNRDSYEQYF
TGTGCCAGCAGTATGAACAGGGACTCCTACGAGCAGTACTTC
>-|TRBJ1-5|TRBV18|TRBD1
CASSPPGTGGKNQPQHF
TGTGCCAGCTCACCCCCGGGGACAGGGGGAAAAAATCAGCCCCAGCATTTT
>once|TRBJ1-1|TRBV6-5|-
CASSTAWKGTEAFF
TGTGCCAGCAGCACAGCCTGGAAGGGGACTGAAGCTTTCTTT
>-|TRBJ1-1|TRBV5-6|-
CASSSRRDSTEAFF
TGTGCCAGCAGCTCCCGGAGAGATAGCACTGAAGCTTTCTTT
>-|TRBJ2-3|TRBV7-6|-
CASSANTDTQYF
TGTGCCAGCAGCGCGAACACAGATACGCAGTATTTT
>once|TRBJ1-2|TRBV10-3|-
CAITQQGNYGYTF
TGTGCCATCACCCAACAGGGAAACTATGGCTACACCTTC
>-|TRBJ2-1|TRBV24-1|-
CATSAHFAELSYNEQFF
TGTGCCACCAGTGCCCATTTCGCGGAACTCTCCTACAATGAGCAGTTCTTC
>-|TRBJ1-1|TRBV4-1|-
CASSRATEKAFF
TGCGCCAGCAGCCGAGCGACAGAAAAAGCTTTCTTT
>-|TRBJ2-7|TRBV6-5|-
CASSPRGRGDEQYF
TGTGCCAGCAGCCCCCGTGGGAGGGGGGACGAGCAGTACTTC
>-|TRBJ2-1|TRBV29-1|TRBD2
CSVGGAGGEQFF
TGCAGCGTTGGGGGGGCGGGGGGGGAGCAGTTCTTC
>-|TRBJ1-2|TRBV27|TRBD1
CASSKAGGLGYTF
TGTGCCAGCAGTAAAGCAGGGGGCTTGGGCTACACCTTC
>-|TRBJ2-4|TRBV7-2|TRBD1
CASSPGQGDANIQYF
TGTGCCAGCAGCCCCGGACAGGGAGACGCAAACATTCAGTACTTC
>-|TRBJ2-7|TRBV6-5|-
CASSSAPSSYEQYF
TGTGCCAGCTCCAGCGCTCCTAGTTCCTACGAGCAGTACTTC
>many|TRBJ2-7|TRBV28|-
CASIKASAAYEQYF
TGTGCCAGCATCAAAGCTAGCGCTGCCTACGAGCAGTACTTC
>-|TRBJ1-5|TRBV28|TRBD1
CASLGAGTGASRRPQHF
TGTGCCAGCCTCGGCGCCGGGACAGGGGCTTCCAGAAGGCCCCAGCATTTT
>-|TRBJ2-3|TRBV4-2|TRBD2
CASSQEGSGTTDTQYF
TGTGCCAGCAGCCAAGAGGGTAGCGGGACCACAGATACGCAGTATTTT
>-|TRBJ2-7|TRBV14|-
CASSQQGQVLEQYF
TGTGCCAGCAGCCAGCAGGGTCAGGTCCTCGAGCAGTACTTC
>once|TRBJ1-5|TRBV28|-
CASSSTVVNQPQHF
TGTGCCAGCAGTTCAACAGTGGTAAATCAGCCCCAGCATTTT
>-|TRBJ2-1|TRBV10-3|TRBD2
CAISAGTSGIDEQFF
TGTGCCATCAGTGCGGGGACTAGCGGGATCGATGAGCAGTTCTTC
>-|TRBJ2-3|TRBV3-1/TRBV3-2|-
CASSLRAGDTQYF
TGTGCCAGCAGCCTCAGAGCGGGAGATACGCAGTATTTT
>-|TRBJ2-7|TRBV5-1|-
CASSLTTDSSYEQYF
TGCGCCAGCAGCTTGACGACAGATAGCTCCTACGAGCAGTACTTC
>-|TRBJ2-6|TRBV6-5|-
CASTQGFGANVLTF
TGTGCCAGCACCCAGGGTTTTGGGGCCAACGTCCTGACTTTC
>-|TRBJ2-1|TRBV4-1|TRBD2
CASSQGMTSGNNEQFF
TGCGCCAGCAGCCAAGGAATGACTAGCGGTAACAATGAGCAGTTCTTC
>-|TRBJ2-1|TRBV5-1|TRBD2
CASSSSSGTRSEQFF
TGCGCCAGCAGCTCTTCTAGCGGGACCCGGAGTGAGCAGTTCTTC
>-|TRBJ2-5|TRBV6-2/TRBV6-3|TRBD1
CASSAGTGAPRETQYF
TGTGCCAGCAGTGCCGGGACAGGGGCCCCGAGGGAGACCCAGTACTTC
>-|TRBJ2-1|TRBV11-2|TRBD2
CASSPRLAGLYNEQFF
TGTGCCAGCAGCCCCCGACTAGCGGGACTATACAATGAGCAGTTCTTC
>-|TRBJ2-1|TRBV27|-
CASSQKRTSYNEQFF
TGTGCCAGCAGTCAAAAGCGGACTTCCTACAATGAGCAGTTCTTC
>-|TRBJ2-3|TRBV7-2|-
CASSLTGTDTQYF
TGTGCCAGCAGCTTGACGGGGACAGATACGCAGTATTTT
>-|TRBJ2-7|TRBV3-1/TRBV3-2|TRBD2
CASSQEGLAGVRSYEQYF
TGTGCCAGCAGCCAAGAGGGGCTAGCGGGAGTCCGGTCCTACGAGCAGTACTTC